These 29 T cell receptor beta chains came from one sample sequenced in a study of cytomegalovirus exposure and HLA in healthy donors. PCR employed 60 Vbeta and 13 Jbeta primers. Some clones are missing from TCRdb's copy, which holds only in-frame ones; the method was immunoSEQ multiplex PCR. The repertoire holds about 190,000 clones, with approximately 86% as singletons. The sample taken for sequencing was PBMCs. The receptors were sampled from a woman aged 18-35 years in good health and CMV-seronegative.

The chain is built from TRBV7-9 and TRBJ2-7; the match to TRBD1 covers 9 bases. V lost 3 bases, J lost 5 bases, and 11 bases stayed unmatched. This CDR3 region has 16 residues. Germline V gene sequence: CDR1 SEHNR, CDR2 FQNEAQ (reference sequence). Written as DNA, the CDR3 is TGTGCCAGCAGCTTGGGACAGGGAACAGGTTTAGACGAGCAGTACTTC. Translated, it gives CASSLGQGTGLDEQYF.

The CDR3 DNA sequence: TGCGCCAGCAGCACAAGCACAGATACGCAGTATTTT. Amino acids: CASSTSTDTQYF. J is TRBJ2-3 and V is TRBV5-1; D unclear. Germline lookup yields CDR1 SGHRS and CDR2 YFSETQ. This CDR3 has 12 amino acids. Between the trimmed V and J ends, which lost 4 bases and 0 bases, there was a span of 3 bases.

The chain joins TRBV2 to TRBJ1-4; D is possibly TRBD1 (5 bases). In germline, CDR1 is SNHLY, CDR2 FYNNEI. The CDR3 covers 13 residues. Deletions cut 7 bases from V and 6 bases from J, with 12 bases between. CDR3 protein: CASIRQRDEKLFF. CDR3 nucleotides: TGTGCCAGCATAAGACAGCGGGATGAAAAACTGTTTTTT.

The genes are TRBV7-6 and TRBJ2-5; no reliable D call. Per the germline V gene, CDR1 is SGHVS and CDR2 is FNYEAQ. V lost 6 bases and J 1 base, leaving 9 bases between the germline ends. The CDR3 has 13 amino acids. CDR3 DNA sequence: TGTGCCAGCAGATACGCCAGCCAAGAGACCCAGTACTTC. Protein sequence: CASRYASQETQYF.

The chain links TRBV28 to TRBJ2-7, with a weak D call TRBD1 (8 bases). The CDR3 extends over 14 amino acids. CDR1 and CDR2 (germline): MDHEN, SYDVKM. Trimming removed 6 bases at V and 6 bases at J, with 18 bases between. The CDR3, as DNA: TGTGCCAGCAGCAGGGGGGGGACAGGCAGCGAGCAGTACTTC. This gives the protein CASSRGGTGSEQYF. Using reference TRBV28 and TRBJ2-7 for the parts outside the CDR3, the full variable domain is DVKVTQSSRYLVKRTGEKVFLECVQDMDHENMFWYRQDPGLGLRLIYFSYDVKMKEKGDIPEGYSVSREKKERFSLILESASTNQTSMYLCASSRGGTGSEQYFGPGTRLTVT.

For this clone: Germline and junction disagree at one end, which may indicate a read error. The chain is built from TRBV28 and TRBJ2-5, with D perhaps TRBD2 (7 bases). The CDR3 spans 13 residues. Germline V lookup: CDR1 MDHEN, CDR2 SYDVKM. Written as DNA, the CDR3 is TGTGCCAGCCGTTTCGGGGGGCGGGAGACCCAGTACTTC. This codes for CASRFGGRETQYF. Based on the CDR3 plus reference TRBV28 and TRBJ2-5, the full variable domain is DVKVTQSSRYLVKRTGEKVFLECVQDMDHENMFWYRQDPGLGLRLIYFSYDVKMKEKGDIPEGYSVSREKKERFSLILESASTNQTSMYLCASRFGGRETQYFGPGTRLLVL.

The chain combines TRBV28 with TRBJ1-1; perhaps TRBD1 as D (5 bases). Germline V CDR1 and CDR2: MDHEN, SYDVKM. The V and J ends lost 8 bases and 3 bases respectively, with 10 bases between them. The CDR3 is 12 amino acids. As DNA, the CDR3 is TGTGCCAGCCGGGCGGGGGACACTGAAGCTTTCTTT. Residues: CASRAGDTEAFF.

The chain carries TRBV30 and TRBJ2-1, with 7 bases lining up with TRBD2. Germline values: CDR1 GTSNPN, CDR2 SVGIG (reference sequence). CDR3 length: 16 amino acids. J lost 0 bases, V lost 1 base, and 6 bases had no gene match. This chain's CDR3 is CAWSGAGSSSYNEQFF. The CDR3 nucleotides read TGTGCCTGGAGTGGAGCGGGATCGAGCTCCTACAATGAGCAGTTCTTC.

The V call is TRBV9, the J call TRBJ2-3; 9 bases are a match to TRBD1. Trimming cost V 4 bases and J 5 bases; bases outside gene matches: 8. This CDR3 is 15 amino acids long. CDR1 is SGDLS, CDR2 YYNGEE, per germline. The CDR3 nucleotides are TGTGCCAGCAGCCCCTCCGGGGACAGGGTAGATACGCAGTATTTT. Translated: CASSPSGDRVDTQYF.

In its sample, this clone was seen once. The V gene is TRBV15, the J gene TRBJ2-5; 9 bases map to TRBD2. J was trimmed by 3 bases and V by 3 bases; bases with no gene match: 8. The germline CDR1 and CDR2 sequences are LNHNV and YYDKDF (reference sequence). The CDR3 is 16 amino acids. The CDR3 protein is CATSRGGSGSEETQYF. In DNA, the CDR3 is TGTGCCACCAGCAGGGGGGGTAGCGGGAGCGAAGAGACCCAGTACTTC.

The chain is built from TRBV18 and TRBJ1-4; 7 nucleotides align to TRBD1. Germline loops: CDR1 KGHSH, CDR2 LQKENI. The CDR3 extends over 15 amino acids. V shed 3 bases, J shed 7 bases, and the junction held 8 bases outside the gene matches. CDR3: CASSPSWTGGEKLFF. CDR3 nucleotides: TGTGCCAGCTCACCGTCCTGGACAGGAGGTGAAAAACTGTTTTTT.

The chain has TRBV5-4 and TRBJ2-1, with D possibly matching TRBD1 (6 bases). V was pared by 4 bases and J by 6 bases, with 17 bases between. Germline CDR1 reads SGHNT; CDR2 reads YYREEE (reference sequence). This CDR3 region has 15 residues. CDR3 region: CASSTRQAPPNEQFF. In DNA, the CDR3 is TGTGCCAGCAGCACTCGACAGGCCCCACCCAATGAGCAGTTCTTC.

The rearrangement links TRBV28 to TRBJ2-5; 8 nucleotides agree with TRBD2. Trimming removed 9 bases from V and 5 bases from J; junction bases left unmatched: 11. The germline CDR1 and CDR2 sequences are MDHEN and SYDVKM. This CDR3 has 14 residues. For the CDR3, the DNA is TGTGCCAGGGGGGGCGGGAGGTGTAGGGAGACCCAGTACTTC. Protein product: CARGGGRCRETQYF.

As DNA, the CDR3 is TGTGCCAGCTCACCTGGGATGGGGGCGCGATGGACCGGGGAGCTGTTTTTT. It specifies CASSPGMGARWTGELFF. This chain uses TRBV18 with TRBJ2-2; D might be TRBD1 (6 bases). The CDR3 sequence is 17 residues long. V lost 3 bases, J lost 5 bases, and 19 bases lay in between. CDR1 is KGHSH and CDR2 is LQKENI in the germline V gene.

The rearrangement links TRBV25-1 to TRBJ1-1; 8 positions agree with TRBD1. The germline gives CDR1 MGHDK, CDR2 SYGVNS. This CDR3 comprises 13 residues. The trim removed 6 bases at V and 2 bases at J, leaving 2 bases unmatched. Written as DNA, the CDR3 is TGTGCCAGCAGCCAGGGGGCCAACACTGAAGCTTTCTTT. Protein product: CASSQGANTEAFF.

This chain uses TRBV19 with TRBJ2-1; no clear D gene. The CDR3 spans 15 residues. Trimming shortened V by 5 bases and J by 2 bases, and 13 bases separated the two germline ends. Per the germline V gene, CDR1 is LNHDA and CDR2 is SQIVND (reference sequence). CDR3 sequence: CASSRATEPYNEQFF. CDR3 sequence (DNA): TGTGCCAGTAGTCGAGCGACGGAGCCCTACAATGAGCAGTTCTTC.

The chain carries TRBV25-1 and TRBJ2-1, with D unresolved. The CDR3 runs to 14 residues. The germline gives CDR1 MGHDK, CDR2 SYGVNS. V lost 6 bases and J lost 1, with 10 bases in between. In DNA, the CDR3 is TGTGCCAGCAGGGAAGTCGGTTCCTACAATGAGCAGTTCTTC. It codes for CASREVGSYNEQFF.

This chain joins TRBV4-3 and TRBJ2-1; 12 bases agree with TRBD2. The CDR3 is made up of 15 amino acids. J was trimmed by 6 bases and V by 3 bases; bases with no gene match: 3. Germline assignment: CDR1 LGHNA and CDR2 YSLEER. In DNA, the CDR3 is TGCGCCAGCAGCCAGACTAGCGGGAGAGGCAATGAGCAGTTCTTC. Translating gives CASSQTSGRGNEQFF.

The chain links TRBV28 to TRBJ1-2; 7 positions agree with TRBD1. CDR1 and CDR2 (germline): MDHEN, SYDVKM. This CDR3 contains 15 residues. Trimming cost V 6 bases and J 6 bases; bases outside gene matches: 13. CDR3 sequence: CASSGSDRATHGYTF. The CDR3 DNA sequence: TGTGCCAGCAGCGGATCTGACAGGGCTACCCATGGCTACACCTTC.

V usage is TRBV5-4 and J usage is TRBJ2-5; a weak D match, TRBD2 (6 bases). This CDR3 has 13 amino acids. V was pared by 6 bases and J by 2 bases, with 11 bases between. Germline V gives CDR1 SGHNT, CDR2 YYREEE (reference sequence). CDR3: CASNTGAQETQYF. The CDR3 DNA follows: TGTGCCAGCAACACGGGAGCACAAGAGACCCAGTACTTC.

The genes are TRBV5-8 and TRBJ1-5; a weak D match, TRBD1 (5 bases). Germline CDR1 is SGHTS and CDR2 is YDEGEE. Trimming took 2 bases from V and 0 from J, leaving 15 bases between them. The CDR3 extends over 17 amino acids. The CDR3 here is CASSFLQAPYSNQPQHF. The CDR3 DNA is TGTGCCAGCAGCTTTTTACAGGCGCCCTATAGCAATCAGCCCCAGCATTTT.

The chain couples TRBV10-1 to TRBJ1-1; no reliable D call. Germline CDR1 and CDR2: WNHNN and SYGVQD (reference sequence). V gave up 7 bases and J gave up 1 base, with 7 bases separating them. The CDR3 contains 12 residues. The CDR3 loop reads CASTEGNTEAFF. CDR3 coding DNA: TGCGCCAGCACCGAGGGGAACACTGAAGCTTTCTTT.

This clone was recorded only once. The chain uses TRBV27 and TRBJ2-7, with 11 bases lining up with TRBD2. J was trimmed by 4 bases and V by 4 bases; bases with no gene match: 3. Germline CDR1 MNHEY, CDR2 SMNVEV (reference sequence). This CDR3 region has 14 residues. This CDR3 is CASSSGTSGYEQYF. CDR3 DNA sequence: TGTGCCAGCAGTTCCGGGACTAGCGGATACGAGCAGTACTTC.

This chain joins TRBV25-1 and TRBJ2-5; maybe TRBD1 (6 bases). There are 16 residues in the CDR3. The V gene lost 7 bases and the J gene lost 5 bases, with 23 bases spanning the gap. Germline V lookup: CDR1 MGHDK, CDR2 SYGVNS. The CDR3: CASTEGSGVLGETQYF. The CDR3 DNA is TGTGCCAGCACCGAGGGGTCAGGGGTACTTGGGGAGACCCAGTACTTC.

The chain has TRBV28 and TRBJ2-5; 11 nucleotides match TRBD2. The better agreement between TRBJ2-7 and the DNA end casts doubt on the J call. CDR1 and CDR2 from the germline V gene are MDHEN and SYDVKM. The CDR3 length is 15 residues. The CDR3 DNA reads TGTGCCAGCACTACGACTAGCGGGGACTCCTACGAGCAGTACTTC. This sequence encodes CASTTTSGDSYEQYF.

The chain is built from TRBV6-5 and TRBJ1-2; D call uncertain. The CDR3 covers 15 residues. Germline V CDR1 and CDR2: MNHEY, SVGAGI. V dropped 5 bases and J dropped 3 bases, with 16 bases sitting between them. DNA for the CDR3: TGTGCCAGCAGTGCTCTGGGCCACGGCGACTATGGCTACACCTTC. This translates into CASSALGHGDYGYTF.

This clone was observed a single time. The chain employs TRBV6-1 and TRBJ1-5; TRBD1 might be the D (6 bases). Germline V gene lookup returns CDR1 MNHNS and CDR2 SASEGT. The CDR3 covers 14 residues. Trimming removed 8 bases from V and 4 bases from J, with 15 bases in between. This CDR3 reads CASRGGTRNQPQHF. The CDR3 region has the DNA TGTGCCAGCCGGGGGGGCACTCGGAATCAGCCCCAGCATTTT.

The genes are TRBV19 and TRBJ2-1, with 9 positions matching TRBD2. This CDR3 spans 15 amino acids. The V and J ends lost 3 bases and 3 bases, in that order; junction bases with no gene match: 3. Germline CDR1 is LNHDA and CDR2 is SQIVND (reference sequence). The chain's CDR3 is CASSISGGHYNEQFF. The DNA of the CDR3 is TGTGCCAGTAGTATTAGCGGGGGCCACTACAATGAGCAGTTCTTC.

The chain is built from TRBV4-1 and TRBJ2-1; the match to TRBD1 covers 8 bases. Trimming at V came to 4 bases and at J to 8 bases, leaving 10 bases not matched to a gene. The CDR3 extends over 15 amino acids. Germline values: CDR1 MGHRA, CDR2 YSYEKL. The CDR3 loop is CASSPRTGMVDEQFF. The CDR3 nucleotides read TGCGCCAGCAGCCCAAGGACAGGGATGGTCGATGAGCAGTTCTTC.